The subject of this entry is one T cell receptor (beta chain). The sample belongs to a study of blood T cell repertoires in COVID-19. Study as a whole: The United States, Italy and Spain supplied acute and convalescent COVID-19 samples. From T cells, B-cell-depleted T cells, or PBMCs came the material, which was cDNA or gDNA.

Per the authors' pipeline: From reference gene primer amplification, estimates of nucleated cell counts were derived. Produced via immunoSEQ multiplex PCR; TCRdb's table is partial and in-frame only. V, J and clone size are taken as reported in that table, and D and trimming were inferred from the DNA itself. The table has some 170,000 clones, 70% to 90% seen once. The TCR originated in a human donor in a cohort sampled during active COVID-19. Material: peripheral blood.

CDR3 protein: CASSLITGESEAFF. Written as DNA, the CDR3 is TGTGCCAGCTCACTTATCACAGGGGAATCCGAAGCTTTCTTT. J is TRBJ1-1 and V is TRBV18; TRBD1 agrees at 7 bases. Unmatched junction bases numbered 10, after V lost 4 bases and J lost 8 bases. CDR1 and CDR2 (germline): KGHSH, LQKENI. The CDR3 is 14 amino acids.